Each of the 26 T cell receptor beta chains below was sequenced from the same sample in a study of shared clonotypes between healthy human individuals. Only in-frame clones appear in the TCRdb table, and some are missing; sequencing was by immunoSEQ multiplex PCR. The sample carries about 1.9 million clones, 80% to 95% recorded once. Naive CD8 isolation took CD45RO-negative cells positively selected for CCR7 and excluded terminally differentiated effector memory CD45RA+ cells. Sequencing used naive CD8+ T cells from PBMCs. These receptors were obtained from a young man in good health. Some clones in this sample may be carry-over from other donors' samples.

The J gene is TRBJ2-7, the V gene TRBV27, with D perhaps TRBD1 or TRBD2 (5 bases each). CDR1 is MNHEY, CDR2 SMNVEV, per germline (reference sequence). The CDR3 is 15 amino acids. V dropped 5 bases and J dropped 2 bases, with 16 bases sitting between them. The CDR3 protein is CASSPVGTATYEQYF. For the CDR3, the DNA is TGTGCCAGCAGTCCGGTAGGGACGGCCACCTACGAGCAGTACTTC.

This chain's CDR3 is CASSLDLATEAFF. For the CDR3, the DNA is TGCGCCAGCAGCTTGGACTTGGCCACTGAAGCTTTCTTT. V is TRBV5-1 and J is TRBJ1-1; D is ambiguous. Germline assignment: CDR1 SGHRS and CDR2 YFSETQ. The V and J ends lost 0 bases and 4 bases respectively, with 7 bases between them. CDR3 size: 13 residues.

V and J are TRBV7-2 and TRBJ1-1; D is uncertain. The germline V and J ends were trimmed by 5 bases and 0 bases, with 10 bases remaining between them. CDR1 is SGHTA, CDR2 FQGNSA, per germline. This CDR3 region has 14 residues. The CDR3 is CASSPGSMNTEAFF. CDR3 coding DNA: TGTGCCAGCAGCCCCGGGAGTATGAACACTGAAGCTTTCTTT.

This clone was counted only a few times. This chain links TRBV7-6 with TRBJ1-3; possibly TRBD1 for D (5 bases). The CDR3 totals 14 residues. The germline V and J ends were trimmed by 8 bases and 0 bases, with 11 bases remaining between them. Germline CDR1 SGHVS, CDR2 FNYEAQ. This CDR3 is CASGGQFSGNTIYF. The CDR3 bases are TGTGCCAGCGGAGGACAATTCTCTGGAAACACCATATATTTT. The whole variable domain, remainder taken from reference TRBV7-6 and TRBJ1-3, is GAGVSQSPRYKVTKRGQDVALRCDPISGHVSLYWYRQALGQGPEFLTYFNYEAQQDKSGLPNDRFSAERPEGSISTLTIQRTEQRDSAMYRCASGGQFSGNTIYFGEGSWLTVV.

The chain has TRBV11-2 and TRBJ2-5; D uncertain. This CDR3 contains 15 residues. Trimming stripped 2 bases from V and 5 bases from J, with 15 bases between. Germline-derived CDR1 and CDR2 are SGHAT and FQNNGV. CDR3 sequence reads: CASSLYTYPWETQYF. CDR3 DNA sequence: TGTGCCAGCAGCTTATACACCTACCCCTGGGAGACCCAGTACTTC. Variable domain in full (rest from reference TRBV11-2 and TRBJ2-5): EAGVAQSPRYKIIEKRQSVAFWCNPISGHATLYWYQQILGQGPKLLIQFQNNGVVDDSQLPKDRFSAERLKGVDSTLKIQPAKLEDSAVYLCASSLYTYPWETQYFGPGTRLLVL.

The V and J genes are TRBV6-5 and TRBJ1-1, with D perhaps TRBD1 (6 bases). V lost 5 bases, J lost 3 bases, and 16 bases lay in between. This CDR3 region has 15 residues. The germline V gene has CDR1 MNHEY and CDR2 SVGAGI. The CDR3 protein is CASSAGAFDYTEAFF. The DNA of the CDR3 is TGTGCCAGCAGTGCAGGGGCTTTCGATTACACTGAAGCTTTCTTT.

The chain has TRBV28 and TRBJ2-7, with TRBD2 matching over 8 bases. The CDR3 loop spans 16 amino acids. The germline CDR1 and CDR2 sequences are MDHEN and SYDVKM. V dropped 4 bases and J dropped 4; count of bases not matched to a gene: 12. The CDR3 DNA reads as TGTGCCAGCAGTTGGCCGACCTTAGCGGGAAGGTACGAGCAGTACTTC. This sequence encodes CASSWPTLAGRYEQYF.

J is TRBJ2-1 and V is TRBV25-1; TRBD2 might be the D (5 bases). This CDR3 region has 13 residues. The V and J ends lost 1 base and 10 bases respectively, with 11 bases between them. Germline CDR1 and CDR2: MGHDK and SYGVNS. The CDR3 region has the DNA TGTGCCAGCAGTGAATCGCGGGTGGGAGAGCAGTTCTTC. Translated, it gives CASSESRVGEQFF.

V gene TRBV9 combines with J gene TRBJ2-1; D may be TRBD1 (5 bases). Per the germline V gene, CDR1 is SGDLS and CDR2 is YYNGEE. The CDR3 is made up of 16 amino acids. Deletions cut 3 bases from V and 0 bases from J, with 13 bases between. The DNA of the CDR3 is TGTGCCAGCAGCGCGCTTGGGGCTCTCTCCTACAATGAGCAGTTCTTC. This codes for CASSALGALSYNEQFF.

The gene calls are TRBV7-8 and TRBJ2-7; TRBD1 is a possible D gene (6 bases). V lost 8 bases, J lost 5 bases, and 19 bases lay in between. The CDR3 covers 14 residues. CDR1 SGHVS and CDR2 FQNEAQ come from the germline V gene. Written as DNA, the CDR3 is TGTGCCAGCGTCCGAACCGGCAGGGGCAACGAGCAGTACTTC. It is translated as CASVRTGRGNEQYF. The full variable domain, its missing parts supplied by reference TRBV7-8 and TRBJ2-7, is GAGVSQSPRYKVAKRGQDVALRCDPISGHVSLFWYQQALGQGPEFLTYFQNEAQLDKSGLPSDRFFAERPEGSVSTLKIQRTQQEDSAVYLCASVRTGRGNEQYFGPGTRLTVT.

This chain joins TRBV7-8 and TRBJ2-1, with 11 bases fitting TRBD2. CDR3 length equals 18 residues. CDR1 SGHVS and CDR2 FQNEAQ come from the germline V gene. Trimming at V came to 1 base and at J to 3 bases, leaving 8 bases not matched to a gene. Here the CDR3 DNA reads TGTGCCAGCAGCTTAGGAGGTAGCGGGAGGGTTTTCTACAATGAGCAGTTCTTC. This sequence encodes CASSLGGSGRVFYNEQFF.

This clone was found once. Other nucleotide sequences from this sample produce the same CDR3. The chain employs TRBV7-3 and TRBJ2-3; no clear D gene. V dropped 5 bases and J dropped 0 bases, with 9 bases sitting between them. Germline V gene lookup returns CDR1 SGHTA and CDR2 FQGTGA. The CDR3 runs to 14 residues. The CDR3 DNA is TGTGCCAGCAGCCCCGTTGGGAGCACAGATACGCAGTATTTT. It is translated as CASSPVGSTDTQYF.

V and J are TRBV4-1 and TRBJ2-1, with 9 bases matching TRBD2. This CDR3 has 15 residues. The V gene end was trimmed by 4 bases and the J gene end by 5 bases; junction bases not matched to a gene: 6. CDR1 MGHRA and CDR2 YSYEKL come from the germline V gene. The DNA of the CDR3 is TGCGCCAGCAGCCGAAAGGGACTAGCAAACAATGAGCAGTTCTTC. Protein product: CASSRKGLANNEQFF.

V gene TRBV28 combines with J gene TRBJ2-2; D may be TRBD2 (6 bases). The CDR3 has 14 amino acids. Trimming removed 5 bases from V and 7 bases from J, with 14 bases in between. Germline CDR1 MDHEN, CDR2 SYDVKM. The CDR3 spells CASSDDRRVGELFF. For the CDR3, the DNA is TGTGCCAGCAGTGACGATAGGAGGGTCGGGGAGCTGTTTTTT. The full variable domain, completed using reference TRBV28 and TRBJ2-2, is DVKVTQSSRYLVKRTGEKVFLECVQDMDHENMFWYRQDPGLGLRLIYFSYDVKMKEKGDIPEGYSVSREKKERFSLILESASTNQTSMYLCASSDDRRVGELFFGEGSRLTVL.

The chain employs TRBV27 and TRBJ1-2; 8 nucleotides line up with TRBD1. The trim removed 0 bases at V and 2 bases at J, leaving 8 bases unmatched. The CDR3 contains 17 residues. Germline CDR1 MNHEY, CDR2 SMNVEV (reference sequence). The DNA for the CDR3 is TGTGCCAGCAGTTTATCGGCTGGGGGGGACAGGAACTATGGCTACACCTTC. This codes for CASSLSAGGDRNYGYTF.

The V gene is TRBV5-4, the J gene TRBJ2-1; D not resolved. Per germline, CDR1 SGHNT and CDR2 YYREEE (reference sequence). The CDR3 length is 17 residues. V gave up 2 bases and J gave up 8 bases, with 23 bases separating them. This CDR3 reads CASSFLVVKDRVHEQFF. The CDR3 DNA reads TGTGCCAGCAGCTTCTTAGTCGTTAAAGATCGCGTCCATGAGCAGTTCTTC.

The rearrangement uses TRBV5-1 and TRBJ2-1, with 9 nucleotides matching TRBD2. Germline trimming cut 4 bases from V and 4 bases from J; bases unmatched to any gene: 9. Germline values: CDR1 SGHRS, CDR2 YFSETQ. The CDR3 length is 16 residues. CDR3 DNA sequence: TGCGCCAGCAGCCCTGACGGCCTAGCGGGATACAATGAGCAGTTCTTC. This codes for CASSPDGLAGYNEQFF.

V usage is TRBV19 and J usage is TRBJ2-7; weak D call: TRBD1 (6 bases). The germline CDR1 and CDR2 sequences are LNHDA and SQIVND (reference sequence). The CDR3 sequence is 14 residues long. Trimming pared 5 bases from V and 3 bases from J, leaving 14 bases between. The CDR3 spells CASSPTGFFYEQYF. The CDR3 DNA reads TGTGCCAGTAGTCCAACAGGGTTTTTCTACGAGCAGTACTTC.

The V call is TRBV4-3, the J call TRBJ1-5; 9 bases line up with TRBD1. CDR3 length equals 15 residues. The germline V gene encodes CDR1 LGHNA and CDR2 YSLEER. V trimming: 4 bases; J trimming: 7 bases; junction bases outside the gene matches: 8. The CDR3 loop reads CASSPRTGVGQPQHF. The CDR3 nucleotides are TGCGCCAGCAGCCCCCGGACAGGGGTCGGGCAGCCCCAGCATTTT.

The chain employs TRBV5-1 and TRBJ2-7, with TRBD1 matching over 10 bases. V shed 4 bases, J shed 6 bases, and the junction held 10 bases outside the gene matches. Germline CDR1 and CDR2: SGHRS and YFSETQ. The CDR3 covers 15 residues. This chain's CDR3 is CASSARDRGLSEQYF. The CDR3 nucleotides are TGCGCCAGCAGCGCCCGGGACAGGGGTTTGTCCGAGCAGTACTTC.

The chain links TRBV27 to TRBJ2-7, with D perhaps matching TRBD1 (5 bases). Germline lookup yields CDR1 MNHEY and CDR2 SMNVEV (reference sequence). Trimming pared 6 bases from V and 7 bases from J, leaving 13 bases between. This CDR3 contains 12 residues. The CDR3 DNA follows: TGTGCCAGCAGGCAGGGCCTCCGGGAGCAGTACTTC. This encodes CASRQGLREQYF.

V usage is TRBV15 and J usage is TRBJ2-4, with D perhaps TRBD2 (6 bases). CDR1 is LNHNV and CDR2 is YYDKDF in the germline V gene (reference sequence). The CDR3 runs to 18 residues. The V and J ends lost 3 bases and 0 bases respectively, with 18 bases between them. The CDR3 coding sequence is TGTGCCACCAGCAGGGTTGTTATTGTGGGACTAGCCAAAAACATTCAGTACTTC. Translation: CATSRVVIVGLAKNIQYF.

The gene calls are TRBV7-9 and TRBJ2-5, with D perhaps given as TRBD1 or TRBD2 (5 bases each). This CDR3 has 15 residues. From germline, CDR1 is SEHNR and CDR2 FQNEAQ (reference sequence). V lost 1 base, J lost 1 base, and 10 bases lay in between. CDR3 in amino acids: CASSLVGGTQETQYF. The DNA for the CDR3 is TGTGCCAGCAGCTTAGTTGGGGGAACCCAAGAGACCCAGTACTTC. The full variable domain, with the rest looked up from reference TRBV7-9 and TRBJ2-5, is DTGVSQNPRHKITKRGQNVTFRCDPISEHNRLYWYRQTLGQGPEFLTYFQNEAQLEKSRLLSDRFSAERPKGSFSTLEIQRTEQGDSAMYLCASSLVGGTQETQYFGPGTRLLVL.

The chain joins TRBV4-1 to TRBJ2-1; a possible D gene is TRBD2 (6 bases). CDR3 length: 12 residues. Germline V lookup: CDR1 MGHRA, CDR2 YSYEKL. V was shortened by 3 bases and J by 12 bases, with 12 bases between the two germline ends. The CDR3 sequence: CASSQLLGGQFF. For the CDR3, the DNA is TGCGCCAGCAGCCAGTTGCTCGGGGGGCAGTTCTTC.

This clone was observed once. The V gene is TRBV7-9, the J gene TRBJ2-5; TRBD1 matches at 7 bases. Trimming took 5 bases from V and 11 from J; bases not matched to a gene: 14. Germline lookup yields CDR1 SEHNR and CDR2 FQNEAQ (reference sequence). The CDR3 spans 14 residues. The CDR3: CASSGRQGEREQYF. Here the CDR3 DNA reads TGTGCCAGCAGCGGACGACAGGGAGAGCGTGAGCAGTACTTC.

Regarding this clone: The identical CDR3 is also encoded by other nucleotide sequences in the sample. This chain uses TRBV5-1 with TRBJ2-3; 10 bases are a match to TRBD2. The germline gives CDR1 SGHRS, CDR2 YFSETQ. CDR3 length equals 15 residues. V dropped 0 bases and J dropped 6; count of bases not matched to a gene: 4. The CDR3 spells CASSLEREGPDTQYF. In nucleotides, the CDR3 is TGCGCCAGCAGCTTGGAGCGGGAGGGCCCGGATACGCAGTATTTT.